This T cell receptor (beta chain) appears in the sequencing data of a study of beta chain features in type 1 diabetes. The study, taken as a whole, reports: Among all four CD4+ subsets, Type 1 diabetes patients had TCRB CDR3s that were moderately but significantly shorter.

Sequencing targeted expressed TCRB transcripts, as all isolated RNA had been reverse transcribed. Only in-frame clones appear in the TCRdb table, and some are missing; sequencing was by immunoSEQ multiplex PCR. The table shows roughly 730,000 clones, with roughly an eighth occurring only once. About this clone: The antigen is not known.

Specimen: naive CD4+ T cells from blood. The clonotype comes from a man younger than 30 with type 1 diabetes.

The CDR3 reads CASSLSGGQVTEAFF. The DNA for the CDR3 is TGTGCCAGCAGCCTTTCCGGGGGCCAAGTCACTGAAGCTTTCTTT. The chain is built from TRBV7-2 and TRBJ1-1; D might be TRBD1 (6 bases). Germline loops: CDR1 SGHTA, CDR2 FQGNSA. The CDR3 has 15 amino acids. Trimming pared 5 bases from V and 4 bases from J, leaving 17 bases between.